These 27 T cell receptor beta chains originate from one sample sequenced in a study of post-analysis software for immune sequencing data. The authors incorporated unique molecular identifiers into the TCR beta cDNA libraries. MiXCR, run by TCRdb on the PCR reads, gives a single entry per CDR3 protein. Counted here are about 160,000 distinct CDR3 sequences, around 34% occurring once; the ten biggest clones make up about 26%. The material sequenced was blood, taken after autologous hematopoietic stem cell transplantation. All receptors derive from a girl aged 5 to 17 with multiple sclerosis.

The chain has TRBV4-2 and TRBJ1-2; no clear D gene. Per germline, CDR1 LGHNA and CDR2 YNFKEQ. V was cut by 0 bases and J by 8 bases, with 13 bases left in between. The CDR3 covers 14 residues. The CDR3, as DNA: TGTGCCAGCAGCCAAGATTTGCAGGCCGGGGGCTACACCTTC. Amino acid sequence: CASSQDLQAGGYTF.

In its sample, this clonotype was seen a few times. V and J are TRBV3-1 and TRBJ1-1; D remains unclear. Germline CDR1 and CDR2: LGHDT and YNNKEL (reference sequence). This CDR3 has 13 residues. Trimming left V 8 bases short and J 1 base short, with 11 bases between. Written as DNA, the CDR3 is TGTGCCAGCTCGGGAATAGGGAACACTGAAGCTTTCTTT. It yields the protein CASSGIGNTEAFF.

The chain joins TRBV6-2 or TRBV6-3 to TRBJ2-3; 14 positions agree with TRBD2. The CDR3 totals 16 residues. J lost 5 bases, V lost 7 bases, and 8 bases had no gene match. CDR1 is MNHEY and CDR2 is SVGEGT in the germline V gene. The DNA of the CDR3 is TGTGCCAGCAACTCCGGACTAGCGGGAGGAAGAGATACGCAGTATTTT. Translation: CASNSGLAGGRDTQYF.

This clonotype was observed at least ten times. The V and J genes are TRBV12-3 or TRBV12-4 and TRBJ2-7, with 8 positions matching TRBD1. This CDR3 contains 19 residues. Trimming removed 7 bases from V and 0 bases from J; junction bases left unmatched: 20. CDR3 DNA sequence: TGTGCCAGCAAGGGGGGACCTCCGGGACAGGTAGGGTCCTCCTACGAGCAGTACTTC. Translating it yields CASKGGPPGQVGSSYEQYF.

This clonotype came up a few times. The chain links TRBV12-3 or TRBV12-4 to TRBJ2-3; D is ambiguous. V was cut by 5 bases and J by 2 bases, with 11 bases left in between. This CDR3 is built from 14 residues. CDR3 DNA: TGTGCCAGCAGTCGTACCGGACCCACAGATACGCAGTATTTT. As protein: CASSRTGPTDTQYF.

This clonotype was picked up many times. The J gene is TRBJ2-7, the V gene TRBV7-8; D gene uncertain. V shed 4 bases and J shed 6 bases, with 13 bases lying between them. Germline CDR1 is SGHVS and CDR2 is FQNEAQ. The CDR3 runs to 13 residues. CDR3 region: CASSSVWAGEQYF. Here the CDR3 DNA reads TGTGCCAGCAGCTCCGTCTGGGCTGGCGAGCAGTACTTC.

On this clonotype itself: A read error may explain this, as a much larger clone is one base away. This chain links TRBV7-3 with TRBJ2-3; 10 bases agree with TRBD2. CDR3 length: 15 residues. Germline V gene lookup returns CDR1 SGHTA and CDR2 FQGTGA. CDR3 region: CAGSGSGRSTDTQYF. Written as DNA, the CDR3 is TGTGCCGGCAGTGGTAGCGGGAGGAGCACAGATACGCAGTATTTT. Using reference TRBV7-3 and TRBJ2-3 for the parts outside the CDR3, the full variable domain is GAGVSQTPSNKVTEKGKYVELRCDPISGHTALYWYRQSLGQGPEFLIYFQGTGAADDSGLPNDRFFAVRPEGSVSTLKIQRTERGDSAVYLCAGSGSGRSTDTQYFGPGTRLTVL.

The chain has TRBV20-1 and TRBJ1-1, with D possibly matching TRBD1 (5 bases). The CDR3 extends over 14 amino acids. Trimming took off 1 base at V and 3 bases at J, with 12 bases between the two ends. The germline V gene has CDR1 DFQATT and CDR2 SNEGSKA (reference sequence). DNA for the CDR3: TGCAGTGCTAGAGGACGACGGGGGGACACTGAAGCTTTCTTT. It encodes CSARGRRGDTEAFF.

The rearrangement links TRBV5-5 to TRBJ2-1; weak D call: TRBD1 (5 bases). CDR3 size: 13 residues. Between the trimmed V and J ends, which lost 3 bases and 9 bases, there was a span of 13 bases. The V gene's germline CDR1 is SGHKS and CDR2 YYEKEE (reference sequence). This chain's CDR3 is CASSWEDSPEQFF. The CDR3 nucleotides read TGTGCCAGCAGCTGGGAAGACAGTCCTGAGCAGTTCTTC.

This clonotype came up a few times. The rearrangement joins TRBV20-1 to TRBJ2-7, with 8 bases fitting TRBD1. Trimming removed 0 bases from V and 3 bases from J; junction bases left unmatched: 4. The CDR3 totals 14 residues. Germline CDR1 and CDR2: DFQATT and SNEGSKA (reference sequence). CDR3 sequence: CSARDTQGGYEQYF. CDR3 nucleotide sequence: TGCAGTGCTAGAGATACACAGGGGGGCTACGAGCAGTACTTC.

The chain carries TRBV29-1 and TRBJ1-2, with 9 bases aligning to TRBD1. Per the germline V gene, CDR1 is SQVTM and CDR2 is ANQGSEA. CDR3 length equals 12 residues. J lost 8 bases, V lost 6 bases, and 7 bases had no gene match. The CDR3 coding sequence is TGCAGCGTAAACAGGGGGCCGGGCGGCTACACCTTC. This codes for CSVNRGPGGYTF.

The chain has TRBV12-3 or TRBV12-4 and TRBJ1-3, with D possibly matching TRBD1 (6 bases). The CDR3 runs 14 residues. The V end lost 6 bases, the J end lost 4 bases, and 13 bases lay between the germline ends. The CDR3 is CASSLTGNGNTIYF. As DNA, the CDR3 is TGTGCCAGCAGCCTGACAGGAAACGGAAACACCATATATTTT.

This clonotype turned up a few times. The V call is TRBV20-1, the J call TRBJ2-1; D remains unclear. Germline CDR1 and CDR2: DFQATT and SNEGSKA (reference sequence). Between the trimmed V and J ends, which lost 1 base and 3 bases, there was a span of 13 bases. The CDR3 contains 15 residues. CDR3 region: CSARGLQALYNEQFF. DNA for the CDR3: TGCAGTGCTAGAGGACTTCAAGCCCTCTACAATGAGCAGTTCTTC.

The chain has TRBV5-1 and TRBJ1-1; the D gene is possibly TRBD1 (6 bases). V was trimmed by 0 bases and J by 5 bases, leaving 14 bases between them. Germline V lookup: CDR1 SGHRS, CDR2 YFSETQ. CDR3 size: 15 residues. CDR3 in DNA: TGCGCCAGCAGCTTGGCGGGGGGGGCGCGGACTGAAGCTTTCTTT. Protein: CASSLAGGARTEAFF.

This clonotype was seen ten or more times. The rearrangement uses TRBV20-1 and TRBJ2-7, with D possibly TRBD1 on 5 matching bases. The germline V gene encodes CDR1 DFQATT and CDR2 SNEGSKA (reference sequence). The length of the CDR3 is 14 residues. Trimming shortened V by 4 bases and J by 1 base, and 14 bases separated the two germline ends. CDR3 in DNA: TGCAGTGCTAAGGGGCGCGGTTTTTCCTACGAGCAGTACTTC. As protein: CSAKGRGFSYEQYF.

As concerns this clonotype: Germline is not matched at one junction end, which may reflect a read error. The chain uses TRBV13 and TRBJ2-3; 8 bases map to TRBD2. This CDR3 comprises 13 residues. Germline CDR1 PRHDT, CDR2 FYEKMQ (reference sequence). The CDR3 DNA sequence: TGTGTCAGCGGCCGGGAGGGAGAAGATACGCAGTATTTT. Translation gives CVSGREGEDTQYF.

This clonotype was detected a few times. J is TRBJ2-7 and V is TRBV29-1; D could derive from TRBD1 or TRBD2 (6 bases each). The CDR3 covers 14 residues. Trimming pared 4 bases from V and 2 bases from J, leaving 15 bases between. Germline V lookup: CDR1 SQVTM, CDR2 ANQGSEA. In nucleotides, the CDR3 is TGCAGCGTTGCGGGGGACACCATTGCCTACGAGCAGTACTTC. Translation gives CSVAGDTIAYEQYF.

The genes are TRBV6-2 or TRBV6-3 and TRBJ1-5; D gene ambiguous. CDR3 length: 15 residues. Trimming removed 4 bases from V and 2 bases from J, with 12 bases in between. CDR1 and CDR2 (germline): MNHEY, SVGEGT. DNA for the CDR3: TGTGCCAGCAGTTTCCTAATGGGAGGCAATCAGCCCCAGCATTTT. It encodes CASSFLMGGNQPQHF.

The rearrangement uses TRBV29-1 and TRBJ1-4, with TRBD1 as a possible D gene (5 bases). Trimming took off 4 bases at V and 7 bases at J, with 13 bases between the two ends. Germline CDR1 is SQVTM and CDR2 is ANQGSEA. The CDR3 runs to 13 residues. CDR3 loop: CSVAETDGEKLFF. The CDR3 nucleotides are TGCAGCGTTGCGGAGACAGATGGTGAAAAACTGTTTTTT.

This chain links TRBV4-2 with TRBJ2-3, with D hard to call. The CDR3 spans 14 residues. Germline assignment: CDR1 LGHNA and CDR2 YNFKEQ. V shed 4 bases and J shed 4 bases, with 12 bases lying between them. The CDR3 reads CASSPSTTADTQYF. DNA for the CDR3: TGTGCCAGCAGCCCAAGCACTACCGCAGATACGCAGTATTTT.

The gene calls are TRBV5-1 and TRBJ2-1; 8 bases agree with TRBD2. Germline V gene data show CDR1 as SGHRS and CDR2 as YFSETQ. V dropped 4 bases and J dropped 7; count of bases not matched to a gene: 10. The CDR3 is 15 amino acids. The CDR3 DNA is TGCGCCAGCAGCCCGGGACTAGTGAGCTTAAATGAGCAGTTCTTC. Translating gives CASSPGLVSLNEQFF.

This clonotype occurred a few times. The J gene is TRBJ2-1, the V gene TRBV12-3 or TRBV12-4, with 7 positions matching TRBD1. This CDR3 has 14 residues. V shed 5 bases and J 5 bases; nucleotides not matched to a gene: 6. CDR3 nucleotides: TGTGCCAGCAGTCCTACAGGGGAAAACAATGAGCAGTTCTTC. It is translated as CASSPTGENNEQFF.

This clonotype occurred a few times. The chain has TRBV25-1 and TRBJ2-5; TRBD1 or TRBD2 may be the D gene (5 bases each). CDR3 size: 15 residues. The V end was cut by 1 base, the J end by 0 bases, with 9 bases between. Germline CDR1 is MGHDK and CDR2 is SYGVNS. For the CDR3, the DNA is TGTGCCAGCAGTGAATTTTGGGACGACCAAGAGACCCAGTACTTC. Its translation: CASSEFWDDQETQYF.

The V call is TRBV7-8, the J call TRBJ2-1; 9 positions agree with TRBD2. Germline V lookup: CDR1 SGHVS, CDR2 FQNEAQ. The CDR3 is 16 residues long. V lost 6 bases, J lost 7 bases, and 13 bases stayed unmatched. In DNA, the CDR3 is TGTGCCAGCAGTCTAGGATTAGCGGGAGATTGGAATGAGCAGTTCTTC. The encoded protein is CASSLGLAGDWNEQFF.

A few counts support this clonotype. V gene TRBV6-1 combines with J gene TRBJ2-3; 7 nucleotides line up with TRBD1. Per germline, CDR1 MNHNS and CDR2 SASEGT. The CDR3 has 19 residues. The ends lost 7 bases at V and 0 bases at J; junction bases unmatched: 19. CDR3 DNA sequence: TGTGCCAGCATCGAACCTGGGACAGTAGCGTTTAGTAGCACAGATACGCAGTATTTT. It is translated as CASIEPGTVAFSSTDTQYF.

J is TRBJ2-7 and V is TRBV24-1, with D possibly TRBD1 on 6 matching bases. CDR1 is KGHDR and CDR2 is SFDVKD in the germline V gene. Deletions cut 6 bases from V and 7 bases from J, with 15 bases between. CDR3 length: 13 amino acids. Here the CDR3 reads CATSRTAVGEQYF. The CDR3 coding sequence is TGTGCCACCAGTCGGACAGCCGTGGGAGAGCAGTACTTC.

The chain carries TRBV18 and TRBJ2-3; a weak D match, TRBD2 (6 bases). The germline V gene has CDR1 KGHSH and CDR2 LQKENI. The CDR3 extends over 16 amino acids. V was cut by 3 bases and J by 2 bases, with 15 bases left in between. CDR3: CASSPGLALITDTQYF. The CDR3, as DNA: TGTGCCAGCTCACCGGGGCTAGCGCTGATCACAGATACGCAGTATTTT.